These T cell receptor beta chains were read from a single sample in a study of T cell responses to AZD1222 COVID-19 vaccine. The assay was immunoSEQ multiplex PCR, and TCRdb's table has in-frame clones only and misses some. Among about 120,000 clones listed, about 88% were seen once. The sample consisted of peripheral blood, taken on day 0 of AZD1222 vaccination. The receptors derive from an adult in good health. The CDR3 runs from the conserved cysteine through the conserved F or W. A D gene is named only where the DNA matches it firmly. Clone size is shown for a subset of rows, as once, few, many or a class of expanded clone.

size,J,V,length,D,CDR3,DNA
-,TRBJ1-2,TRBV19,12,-,CASMIRDYGYTF,TGTGCCAGTATGATCAGGGACTATGGCTACACCTTC
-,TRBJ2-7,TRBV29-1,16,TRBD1,CSVTGRGTGGSGEQYF,TGCAGCGTTACAGGGAGGGGGACAGGGGGCTCAGGCGAGCAGTACTTC
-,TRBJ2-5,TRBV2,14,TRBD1,CASSESRGRETQYF,TGTGCCAGCAGTGAATCCAGGGGGCGTGAGACCCAGTACTTC
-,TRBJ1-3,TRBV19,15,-,CASSMGTGAGNTIYF,TGTGCCAGTAGTATGGGTACAGGAGCTGGAAACACCATATATTTT
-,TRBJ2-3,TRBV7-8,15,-,CASSFRSEYTDTQYF,TGTGCCAGCAGCTTCCGTAGCGAATACACAGATACGCAGTATTTT
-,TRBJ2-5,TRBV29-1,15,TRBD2,CSALILAGAGGTQYF,TGCAGCGCTCTGATACTAGCGGGAGCGGGGGGGACCCAGTACTTC
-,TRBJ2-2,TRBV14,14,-,CASSRKLGTGELFF,TGTGCCAGCAGCCGGAAATTGGGCACCGGGGAGCTGTTTTTT
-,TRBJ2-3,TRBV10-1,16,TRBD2,CASSESVGGPGDTQYF,TGCGCCAGCAGTGAGTCGGTGGGAGGGCCGGGAGATACGCAGTATTTT
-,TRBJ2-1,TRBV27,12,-,CASSLSSNEQFF,TGTGCCAGCAGTTTATCGTCGAATGAGCAGTTCTTC
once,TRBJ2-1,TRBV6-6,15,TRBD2,CASTSQKGLADEQFF,TGTGCCAGCACCTCTCAGAAGGGACTAGCGGATGAGCAGTTCTTC
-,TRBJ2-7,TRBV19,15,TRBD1,CASSIGGTGAYEQYF,TGTGCCAGTAGTATAGGCGGGACAGGGGCCTACGAGCAGTACTTC
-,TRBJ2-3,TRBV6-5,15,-,CASKFRQFSTDTQYF,TGTGCCAGCAAGTTCCGACAGTTCTCCACAGATACGCAGTATTTT
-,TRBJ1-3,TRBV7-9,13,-,CASSLPRGNTIYF,TGTGCCAGCAGCTTACCTCGCGGAAACACCATATATTTT
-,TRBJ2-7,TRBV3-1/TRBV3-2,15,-,CASSQVGRPGYEQYF,TGTGCCAGCAGCCAAGTGGGCAGGCCGGGGTACGAGCAGTACTTC
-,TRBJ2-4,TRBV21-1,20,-,CASSRKSGHQTKVAKNIQYF,TGTGCCAGCAGCAGAAAATCGGGGCACCAAACTAAGGTGGCCAAAAACATTCAGTACTTC
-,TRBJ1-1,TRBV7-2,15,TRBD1,CASSLEGRGRAEAFF,TGTGCCAGCAGCTTAGAGGGGAGGGGGCGGGCTGAAGCTTTCTTT
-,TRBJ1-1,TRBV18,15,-,CASSPSIPVLTEAFF,TGTGCCAGCTCACCCTCGATCCCGGTCCTCACTGAAGCTTTCTTT
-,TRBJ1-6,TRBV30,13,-,CAWSPLEGSPLHF,TGTGCCTGGAGTCCTCTCGAAGGCTCACCCCTCCACTTT
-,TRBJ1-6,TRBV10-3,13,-,CAISGVSRSPLHF,TGTGCCATCAGTGGGGTGAGTCGGTCACCCCTCCACTTT
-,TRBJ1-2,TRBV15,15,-,CATSRDSPGNYGYTF,TGTGCCACCAGCAGAGATTCCCCCGGGAACTATGGCTACACCTTC
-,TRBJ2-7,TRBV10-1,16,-,CASSESSGPLSYEQYF,TGCGCCAGCAGTGAGTCGTCGGGGCCGTTATCCTACGAGCAGTACTTC
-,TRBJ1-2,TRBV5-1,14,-,CASSLGTGGYGYTF,TGCGCCAGCAGCTTGGGAACTGGGGGGTATGGCTACACCTTC
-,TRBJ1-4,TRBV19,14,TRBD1,CASSYRGDGEKLFF,TGTGCCAGTAGTTACAGGGGGGATGGTGAAAAACTGTTTTTT
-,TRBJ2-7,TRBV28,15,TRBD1,CASSLPGQGFYEQYF,TGTGCCAGCAGTTTACCGGGACAGGGTTTCTACGAGCAGTACTTC
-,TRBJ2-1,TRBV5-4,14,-,CASSFSDTYNEQFF,TGTGCCAGCAGCTTCTCGGATACCTACAATGAGCAGTTCTTC
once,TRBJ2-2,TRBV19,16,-,CASSPPQGPNTGELFF,TGTGCCAGTAGTCCCCCCCAGGGCCCGAACACCGGGGAGCTGTTTTTT
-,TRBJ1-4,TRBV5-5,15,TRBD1,CASSPDGQGSEKLFF,TGTGCCAGCAGCCCGGACGGACAGGGTTCTGAAAAACTGTTTTTT
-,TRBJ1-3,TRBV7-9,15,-,CASSLETFSGNTIYF,TGTGCCAGCAGCTTAGAGACCTTCTCTGGAAACACCATATATTTT
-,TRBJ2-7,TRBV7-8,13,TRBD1,CASTSDRPYEQYF,TGTGCCAGCACCTCGGACAGGCCCTACGAGCAGTACTTC
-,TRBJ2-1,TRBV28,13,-,CATRMRGYNEQFF,TGTGCCACGAGGATGCGTGGATACAATGAGCAGTTCTTC
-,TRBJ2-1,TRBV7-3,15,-,CASSPGSRAYNEQFF,TGTGCCAGCAGCCCCGGGTCGCGGGCCTACAATGAGCAGTTCTTC
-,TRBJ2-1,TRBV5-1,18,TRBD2,CASSLGLAGPSSYNEQFF,TGCGCCAGCAGCCTGGGACTAGCGGGACCGAGCTCCTACAATGAGCAGTTCTTC
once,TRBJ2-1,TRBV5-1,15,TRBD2,CASSAGLAERNEQFF,TGCGCCAGCAGCGCGGGACTAGCGGAACGCAATGAGCAGTTCTTC
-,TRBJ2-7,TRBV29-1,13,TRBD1,CSVNPGGGYEQYF,TGCAGCGTTAACCCAGGGGGCGGCTACGAGCAGTACTTC
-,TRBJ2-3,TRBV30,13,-,CAWSVLRADTQYF,TGTGCCTGGAGTGTATTGAGGGCAGATACGCAGTATTTT
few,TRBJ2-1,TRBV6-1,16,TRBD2,CASSASRTSQYNEQFF,TGTGCCAGCAGTGCCTCCCGGACTAGCCAATACAATGAGCAGTTCTTC
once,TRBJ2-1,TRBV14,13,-,CASSQVRGNEQFF,TGTGCCAGCAGCCAAGTTCGAGGGAATGAGCAGTTCTTC
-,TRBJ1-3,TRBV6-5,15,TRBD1,CASRNRGTSGNTIYF,TGTGCCAGCAGGAACAGGGGGACGTCTGGAAACACCATATATTTT
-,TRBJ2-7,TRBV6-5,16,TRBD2,CASSYRTSGSPYEQYF,TGTGCCAGCAGTTACCGGACTAGCGGGAGCCCCTACGAGCAGTACTTC
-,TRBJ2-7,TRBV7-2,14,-,CASSLAQGLTEQYF,TGTGCCAGCAGCTTAGCGCAGGGTCTAACCGAGCAGTACTTC
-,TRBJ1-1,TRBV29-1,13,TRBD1,CSADKGAGTEAFF,TGCAGCGCCGACAAGGGGGCGGGCACTGAAGCTTTCTTT
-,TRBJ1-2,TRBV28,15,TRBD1,CASSPPGQGNYGYTF,TGTGCCAGCAGTCCCCCGGGACAGGGAAACTATGGCTACACCTTC
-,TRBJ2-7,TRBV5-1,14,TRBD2,CASRPGLEMYEQYF,TGCGCCAGCAGACCGGGACTAGAAATGTACGAGCAGTACTTC